The entry that follows covers one T cell receptor beta chain sequence. What it binds is not known. These data are taken from a study of T cells in localized non-small cell lung cancer. Study-level points and caveats: Compared with tumor, uninvolved adjacent lung displayed greater T cell clonality, ranking highest overall. Heterogeneity within the tumor remains possible, as just one region underwent sequencing.

The assay was immunoSEQ multiplex PCR, and TCRdb's table has in-frame clones only and misses some. The repertoire consists of about 26,000 clones, with about 85% occurring once and the leading ten covering roughly an eighth. The sample was peripheral blood, taken before any cancer treatment. This receptor was identified in a female donor aged 60 or older with stage II squamous cell lung carcinoma.

The chain's CDR3 is CASSIRESTDTQYF. As DNA, the CDR3 is TGTGCCAGTAGTATCCGTGAAAGCACAGATACGCAGTATTTT. This chain uses TRBV19 with TRBJ2-3, with D unclear. V lost 3 bases to trimming and J lost 0 bases, with 7 bases between them. The CDR3 loop spans 14 amino acids. In germline, CDR1 is LNHDA, CDR2 SQIVND (reference sequence). The full variable domain, with the rest looked up from reference TRBV19 and TRBJ2-3, is DGGITQSPKYLFRKEGQNVTLSCEQNLNHDAMYWYRQDPGQGLRLIYYSQIVNDFQKGDIAEGYSVSREKKESFPLTVTSAQKNPTAFYLCASSIRESTDTQYFGPGTRLTVL.